This entry is about one T cell receptor beta chain. This sample is drawn from a study of T cell changes during pregnancy in multiple sclerosis. Assay used: immunoSEQ multiplex PCR; TCRdb lists only in-frame clones, some missing. Of some 100,000 clones listed, roughly nine tenths were seen once; the top ten hold roughly 1.2%. V shed 6 bases, J shed 3 bases, and the junction held 7 bases outside the gene matches. Germline assignment: CDR1 GTSNPN and CDR2 SVGIG (reference sequence). CDR3 length: 14 residues. The origin of this receptor is a female donor with multiple sclerosis, enrolled in a pregnancy study. This chain links TRBV30 with TRBJ1-3; the match to TRBD1 covers 8 bases. The specimen comprised peripheral blood, sampled in the second trimester of pregnancy. In DNA, the CDR3 is TGTGCCTGTAACACAGGGGGAGGTGGAAACACCATATATTTT. This translates into CACNTGGGGNTIYF.